This TCR beta chain was found in a study of T cells in Graves' hyperthyroidism and ophthalmopathy. General study findings and limits: By a 13 V-J model, ophthalmopathy was set apart from stable hyperthyroidism.

RNA transcripts gave rise to amplified TCR beta CDR3 regions. With the HTBI primer set, the TCR CDR3 went through a first round of RT-PCR. Via MiXCR, TCRdb re-called the multiplex PCR reads, giving one row per CDR3 protein. The sample has about 510,000 distinct CDR3 sequences, around 43% seen once. Looked up from germline, CDR1 is MDHEN and CDR2 is SYDVKM. The CDR3 runs to 13 residues. About this clonotype: Its matching antigen is unknown. The junction departs from germline at one end; a sequencing error may be responsible.

The chain is built from TRBV28 and TRBJ2-2; either TRBD1 or TRBD2 may fit D (5 bases each). Sequencing was carried out using peripheral blood or thyroid tissue (not recorded which). This clonotype was obtained from an adult woman with Graves' disease, either hyperthyroidism or ophthalmopathy (not recorded which). The CDR3 protein is CASSLRGTGELSW. CDR3 nucleotides: TGTGCCAGCAGTTTGAGGGGTACCGGGGAGCTGTCTTGG.